The 16 T cell receptor beta chains below all came from one sample that was sequenced in a study of blood T cell repertoires in COVID-19 (TCRdb year 2020). Library preparation used the immunoSEQ multiplex PCR assay. TCRdb re-hosts the immuneACCESS table, in-frame sequences only. Its copies lack some clones; in the studies checked, an unresolved V gene accounts for under half of them, and the cause for the rest is not known. This sample has under 350,000 clones in its table, and around nine tenths of those were observed once. The leading ten clones occupy roughly 2.2% of the sample. Sample: peripheral blood. Receptors originate from a man aged 50-60 years with acute or convalescent COVID-19.

The gene calls are TRBV7-8 and TRBJ1-1; D is possibly TRBD1 (5 bases). The CDR3 covers 16 residues. V lost 1 base to trimming and J lost 0 bases, with 12 bases between them. Germline V gene data show CDR1 as SGHVS and CDR2 as FQNEAQ. CDR3 sequence reads: CASSLEGQLMNTEAFF. CDR3 coding DNA: TGTGCCAGCAGCTTAGAGGGGCAATTAATGAACACTGAAGCTTTCTTT.

The chain links TRBV5-6 to TRBJ2-3, with 7 positions matching TRBD2. The CDR3 is made up of 16 amino acids. V lost 1 base to trimming and J lost 2 bases; unmatched junction nucleotides: 7. Germline values: CDR1 SGHDT, CDR2 YYEEEE. This CDR3 reads CASSLWASGPTDTQYF. The CDR3 nucleotides are TGTGCCAGCAGCTTGTGGGCTAGCGGACCCACAGATACGCAGTATTTT. Full variable domain (rest looked up from reference TRBV5-6 and TRBJ2-3): DAGVTQSPTHLIKTRGQQVTLRCSPKSGHDTVSWYQQALGQGPQFIFQYYEEEERQRGNFPDRFSGHQFPNYSSELNVNALLLGDSALYLCASSLWASGPTDTQYFGPGTRLTVL.

V gene TRBV5-1 combines with J gene TRBJ2-3, with 10 nucleotides matching TRBD1. J was trimmed by 5 bases and V by 3 bases; bases with no gene match: 6. The CDR3 length is 15 residues. Germline CDR1 SGHRS, CDR2 YFSETQ. The CDR3 region is CASSSRTGGGDTQYF. In DNA form, the CDR3 reads TGCGCCAGCAGCTCGCGGACAGGGGGAGGAGATACGCAGTATTTT. Based on the CDR3 plus reference TRBV5-1 and TRBJ2-3, the full variable domain is KAGVTQTPRYLIKTRGQQVTLSCSPISGHRSVSWYQQTPGQGLQFLFEYFSETQRNKGNFPGRFSGRQFSNSRSEMNVSTLELGDSALYLCASSSRTGGGDTQYFGPGTRLTVL.

This clone was detected only once. This chain links TRBV7-2 with TRBJ2-7, with 7 bases matching TRBD1. Germline-derived CDR1 and CDR2 are SGHTA and FQGNSA. Losses at the gene ends were 4 bases for V and 0 bases for J; bases not matched to a gene: 9. CDR3 length: 16 residues. The CDR3 bases are TGTGCCAGCAGCTCATACAGGGGCAGTATCTCCTACGAGCAGTACTTC. It translates to CASSSYRGSISYEQYF.

The V and J genes are TRBV27 and TRBJ1-4; D call uncertain. The V end was cut by 6 bases, the J end by 2 bases, with 13 bases between. CDR1 and CDR2 from the germline V gene are MNHEY and SMNVEV (reference sequence). The CDR3 covers 15 residues. The CDR3 DNA sequence: TGTGCCAGCAGACCAATCGGGGTTACTAATGAAAAACTGTTTTTT. Translation: CASRPIGVTNEKLFF.

This chain links TRBV7-9 with TRBJ2-7; D is ambiguous. Trimming cost V 1 base and J 7 bases, with 11 bases left between them. Germline CDR1 SEHNR, CDR2 FQNEAQ (reference sequence). This CDR3 has 13 residues. Here the CDR3 reads CASSLDSSREQYF. The CDR3, as DNA: TGTGCCAGCAGCTTAGACTCTTCCCGGGAGCAGTACTTC.

The J gene is TRBJ1-4, the V gene TRBV21-1. TRBV21-1 represents a pseudogene. The length of the CDR3 is 15 residues. The CDR3 DNA reads TGTGCCAGCAGCAAAAGGAGAGGCAGAGGCGAAAAACTGTTTTTT. This translates into CASSKRRGRGEKLFF.

The CDR3 coding sequence is TGTGCCAGCAGCTTAACAGGGGAAAACATTCAGTACTTC. Amino acids: CASSLTGENIQYF. This rearrangement joins TRBV5-5 to TRBJ2-4; 7 bases map to TRBD1. Germline V gives CDR1 SGHKS, CDR2 YYEKEE (reference sequence). The length of the CDR3 is 13 residues. V lost 2 bases, J lost 5 bases, and 1 base stayed unmatched. The variable domain in full, completed from reference TRBV5-5 and TRBJ2-4, reads DAGVTQSPTHLIKTRGQQVTLRCSPISGHKSVSWYQQVLGQGPQFIFQYYEKEERGRGNFPDRFSARQFPNYSSELNVNALLLGDSALYLCASSLTGENIQYFGAGTRLSVL.

The sample holds one count of this clone. V is TRBV11-1 and J is TRBJ2-1; D is ambiguous. V shed 0 bases and J shed 4 bases, with 4 bases lying between them. The germline V gene encodes CDR1 SGHAT and CDR2 FQDESV (reference sequence). The CDR3 length is 13 residues. The CDR3 loop is CASSLAQYNEQFF. In DNA, the CDR3 is TGTGCCAGCAGCTTAGCACAGTACAATGAGCAGTTCTTC.

On this clone: One end of the junction does not line up with germline, which may come from a read error. The J gene is TRBJ1-3, the V gene TRBV19; D is possibly TRBD1 (6 bases). The CDR3 loop spans 16 amino acids. The V gene's germline CDR1 is LNHDA and CDR2 SQIVND (reference sequence). CDR3 in amino acids: CASSFVTGSFGDTIYF. The CDR3 DNA follows: TGTGCCAGTAGTTTCGTTACAGGGTCTTTTGGAGACACCATATATTTT.

This clone was detected once. V gene TRBV10-3 combines with J gene TRBJ2-2, with 10 bases aligning to TRBD2. The CDR3 contains 15 residues. V lost 6 bases to trimming and J lost 3 bases; unmatched junction nucleotides: 4. Germline loops: CDR1 ENHRY, CDR2 SYGVKD. The CDR3 protein is CAIRSGGEYTGELFF. CDR3 sequence (DNA): TGTGCCATCAGGAGCGGGGGGGAGTACACCGGGGAGCTGTTTTTT.

The V call is TRBV2, the J call TRBJ2-6, with D possibly TRBD1 on 7 matching bases. The ends were cut back, 11 bases at V and 2 bases at J, with 13 bases in the middle. Per germline, CDR1 SNHLY and CDR2 FYNNEI. The CDR3 runs 14 residues. This CDR3 reads CAGLQGTGANVLTF. The CDR3 DNA is TGTGCCGGACTACAGGGGACTGGGGCCAACGTCCTGACTTTC.

The J gene is TRBJ1-1, the V gene TRBV29-1; maybe TRBD1 (5 bases). This CDR3 has 12 residues. Trimming stripped 3 bases from V and 2 bases from J, with 7 bases between. Germline CDR1 SQVTM, CDR2 ANQGSEA. The CDR3 DNA reads TGCAGCGTTGACAGGGCTAACACTGAAGCTTTCTTT. It encodes CSVDRANTEAFF.

This sequence joins TRBV5-1 and TRBJ2-7, with a possible D match to TRBD2 (5 bases). The germline gives CDR1 SGHRS, CDR2 YFSETQ. This CDR3 has 15 residues. V shed 0 bases and J shed 0 bases, with 10 bases lying between them. DNA of the CDR3: TGCGCCAGCAGCTTGGGGGGAGTGAGCTCCTACGAGCAGTACTTC. Translation: CASSLGGVSSYEQYF.

V usage is TRBV2 and J usage is TRBJ1-2; 9 bases map to TRBD1. The CDR3 has 12 residues. Germline assignment: CDR1 SNHLY and CDR2 FYNNEI. V shed 7 bases and J 7 bases; nucleotides not matched to a gene: 4. The CDR3 spells CASKRQGVGYTF. In DNA, the CDR3 is TGTGCCAGCAAACGACAGGGGGTTGGCTACACCTTC.

This clone has more than one count but fewer than ten. The rearrangement joins TRBV30 to TRBJ1-4, with no clear D. The length of the CDR3 is 13 residues. V was clipped by 0 bases and J by 4 bases, with 6 bases between them. Germline V lookup: CDR1 GTSNPN, CDR2 SVGIG (reference sequence). The CDR3 DNA reads TGTGCCTGGAGTGTACAGTATAATGAAAAACTGTTTTTT. This codes for CAWSVQYNEKLFF.